This T cell receptor beta chain derives from a study of T cell responses to AZD1222 COVID-19 vaccine. From germline, CDR1 is SGHNT and CDR2 YENEEA. V was clipped by 5 bases and J by 4 bases, with 23 bases between them. CDR3 length: 17 residues. Study-level results: Reports say nearly half of spike-specific TCRs go after unmutated variant regions. Spike-specific TCR breadth and depth grew following two AZD1222 doses. Repertoire sampling occurred only after the peak T cell response. Seropositive AZD1222 recipients at baseline numbered only five or six.

TCRdb's copy holds only in-frame clones and misses some; the assay was immunoSEQ multiplex PCR. The table has 120,000 or so clones, around 82% seen once. Notes on this clone: What it recognizes is unknown.

This sequence was found in an adult in good health. The chain has TRBV11-3 and TRBJ1-2, with D unresolved. The sequencing used peripheral blood, collected on day 0 of AZD1222 vaccination. DNA of the CDR3: TGTGCCAGCAGCCCGAGCGGTCCCAGGAGTCTCAGCTATGGCTACACCTTC. Its protein product is CASSPSGPRSLSYGYTF.